This T cell receptor (beta chain) emerged from a study of siplizumab effects on memory and regulatory T cells. With regard to this clone: The antigen remains undetermined.

The assay was immunoSEQ multiplex PCR, and TCRdb's table has in-frame clones only and misses some. The table lists 65,000 to 90,000 clones, roughly 93% of them singletons, with 5% in the top ten. Study findings and constraints: Memory cells seemed less diverse than naive T cells, which seemed major alloresponse contributors.

The sequence derives from a human donor in good health. The sequencing sample was made of CD8+ T cells sorted from blood.

The CDR3 loop is CASSQDGSWNTGELFF. In nucleotides, the CDR3 is TGCGCCAGCAGCCAAGATGGCAGCTGGAACACCGGGGAGCTGTTTTTT. This chain joins TRBV4-1 and TRBJ2-2; D not certain. Germline CDR1 reads MGHRA; CDR2 reads YSYEKL. V lost 0 bases and J 1 base, leaving 9 bases between the germline ends. The CDR3 runs 16 residues.